These 23 T cell receptor beta chains came from one sample sequenced in a study of T cells in Graves' hyperthyroidism and ophthalmopathy (dated by TCRdb to between 2017 and 2020). Preparation of the library involved multiplex PCR. Sequencing relied on an Illumina HiSeq 2000. The TCR beta CDR3 regions were amplified from RNA transcripts. The first round of RT-PCR for the TCR CDR3 was performed with the HTBI primer set and the Qiagen OneStep RT-PCR kit. Using fastp trimming at Q25 and MiXCR clonotype assembly, TCRdb reanalyzed the public sequencing data and kept in-frame beta chains. Each entry is one CDR3 protein sequence, shown with its most common DNA and genes. The sample data list about 480,000 distinct CDR3 sequences, and approximately 14% of these were observed just once. Of the sample, 15% to 20% falls within the top ten clones. Sequenced input: blood. The receptors here all came from a woman younger than 35 with Graves' hyperthyroidism.

The table lists this clonotype with a count of one. The rearrangement uses TRBV20-1 and TRBJ2-3; weak D call: TRBD2 (5 bases). Germline values: CDR1 DFQATT, CDR2 SNEGSKA (reference sequence). This CDR3 has 15 amino acids. Trimming stripped 3 bases from V and 1 base from J, with 14 bases between. The CDR3 nucleotides read TGCAGTGCTAGGGATCGTGAGGAGGGCACAGATACGCAGTATTTT. This encodes CSARDREEGTDTQYF.

This clonotype showed up many times. V gene TRBV7-9 combines with J gene TRBJ1-1; the D gene is possibly TRBD1 (5 bases). Deletions cut 4 bases from V and 11 bases from J, with 17 bases between. CDR3 length: 13 residues. Germline V gene sequence: CDR1 SEHNR, CDR2 FQNEAQ (reference sequence). CDR3: CASSSGGPDGAFF. CDR3 nucleotide sequence: TGTGCCAGCAGCTCCGGGGGTCCGGATGGGGCTTTCTTT.

This clonotype was recorded a few times. The rearrangement links TRBV4-2 to TRBJ2-1; 7 positions agree with TRBD2. CDR1 LGHNA and CDR2 YNFKEQ come from the germline V gene. Germline trimming cut 5 bases from V and 7 bases from J; bases unmatched to any gene: 8. CDR3 length: 14 residues. The CDR3 sequence is CASSNSGWANEQFF. In nucleotides, the CDR3 is TGTGCCAGCAGCAATAGCGGGTGGGCGAATGAGCAGTTCTTC.

The chain recombines TRBV30 with TRBJ2-5; TRBD1 matches at 7 bases. Germline values: CDR1 GTSNPN, CDR2 SVGIG (reference sequence). V trimming: 2 bases; J trimming: 2 bases; junction bases outside the gene matches: 5. This CDR3 has 14 residues. The DNA for the CDR3 is TGTGCCTGGAGTCCTACAGGGGTACAAGAGACCCAGTACTTC. Translation gives CAWSPTGVQETQYF.

This clonotype came up many times. The rearrangement uses TRBV12-3 or TRBV12-4 and TRBJ2-7, with a weak D call TRBD2 (6 bases). Trimming removed 6 bases from V and 1 base from J, with 10 bases in between. The CDR3 consists of 13 residues. DNA for the CDR3: TGTGCCAGCAGCGACGGGACTTCCTACGAGCAGTACGTC. It codes for CASSDGTSYEQYV.

This clonotype was observed at least ten times. This chain links TRBV9 with TRBJ2-5; 7 nucleotides line up with TRBD2. Germline CDR1 is SGDLS and CDR2 is YYNGEE. This CDR3 contains 13 residues. The ends lost 7 bases at V and 4 bases at J; junction bases unmatched: 7. The CDR3 here is CASGGGAGETQYF. DNA of the CDR3: TGTGCCAGCGGCGGGGGAGCGGGAGAGACCCAGTACTTC.

This clonotype was observed a handful of times. V gene TRBV7-9 combines with J gene TRBJ2-1, with 7 bases lining up with TRBD1. Trimming at V came to 4 bases and at J to 5 bases, leaving 8 bases not matched to a gene. The germline V gene encodes CDR1 SEHNR and CDR2 FQNEAQ (reference sequence). The CDR3 loop spans 15 amino acids. CDR3: CASSSPQDRDNEQFF. CDR3 DNA: TGTGCCAGCAGCTCTCCCCAAGACAGGGACAATGAGCAGTTCTTC.

In this sample, this clonotype turned up many times. The rearrangement joins TRBV6-1 to TRBJ2-7; TRBD1 matches at 8 bases. V gave up 1 base and J gave up 4 bases; unmatched junction bases: 6. Germline CDR1 and CDR2: MNHNS and SASEGT. The CDR3 has 15 amino acids. CDR3 region: CASSEDGGQGYEQYF. CDR3 nucleotide sequence: TGTGCCAGCAGTGAAGATGGTGGACAGGGATACGAGCAGTACTTC.

In regard to this clonotype: A much larger clone sits a single nucleotide away, making a read error possible. V and J are TRBV2 and TRBJ2-1, with 10 bases identical to TRBD2. The length of the CDR3 is 13 residues. The trim removed 7 bases at V and 12 bases at J, leaving 9 bases unmatched. The germline gives CDR1 SNHLY, CDR2 FYNNEI. This CDR3 reads CASNLAGESGQFF. The CDR3 bases are TGTGCCAGCAACCTAGCGGGAGAAAGTGGGCAGTTCTTC.

This clonotype was picked up many times. The rearrangement uses TRBV5-1 and TRBJ2-7; D is uncertain. The ends were cut back, 1 base at V and 0 bases at J, with 8 bases in the middle. The CDR3 contains 14 residues. Germline CDR1 reads SGHRS; CDR2 reads YFSETQ. CDR3 loop: CASSLKDPSYEQYF. CDR3 coding DNA: TGCGCCAGCAGCTTGAAGGACCCCTCCTACGAGCAGTACTTC.

V usage is TRBV5-4 and J usage is TRBJ1-1; D unclear. The CDR3 totals 13 residues. V was trimmed by 7 bases and J by 5 bases, leaving 15 bases between them. Germline loops: CDR1 SGHNT, CDR2 YYREEE (reference sequence). The CDR3 is CASGPGDSTEAFF. CDR3 DNA: TGTGCCAGCGGTCCTGGAGACTCTACTGAAGCTTTCTTT.

This clonotype came up many times. This rearrangement joins TRBV24-1 to TRBJ1-1; D not resolved. Germline loops: CDR1 KGHDR, CDR2 SFDVKD. V lost 4 bases to trimming and J lost 4 bases, with 3 bases between them. The CDR3 is 11 amino acids. In DNA, the CDR3 is TGTGCCACCAGTGAATCCACTGAAGCTTTCTTT. Protein: CATSESTEAFF.

This clonotype showed up many times. The chain joins TRBV12-3 or TRBV12-4 to TRBJ1-2, with TRBD1 as a possible D gene (5 bases). The CDR3 consists of 13 residues. V lost 2 bases, J lost 7 bases, and 11 bases lay in between. CDR3 region: CASSLTGETGYTF. The CDR3 DNA follows: TGTGCCAGCAGTTTAACGGGGGAAACTGGCTACACCTTC.

This clonotype was seen a few times. The V call is TRBV14, the J call TRBJ1-6; D uncertain. CDR1 and CDR2 from the germline V gene are SGHDN and FVKESK. Trimming removed 1 base from V and 15 bases from J, with 7 bases in between. There are 11 residues in the CDR3. CDR3 coding DNA: TGTGCCAGCAGCCAAGTAAATCTCCTCCACTTT. It translates to CASSQVNLLHF.

This clonotype was picked up many times. The chain joins TRBV12-3 or TRBV12-4 to TRBJ2-1, with D possibly being TRBD1 (6 bases). CDR3 length: 11 amino acids. V lost 5 bases and J 9 bases, leaving 8 bases between the germline ends. This chain's CDR3 is CASSPGVEQFF. The CDR3 DNA sequence: TGTGCCAGCAGTCCAGGGGTTGAGCAGTTCTTC.

This clonotype has just a few counts. The rearrangement uses TRBV7-9 and TRBJ1-5, with D tentatively TRBD1 (5 bases). The germline gives CDR1 SEHNR, CDR2 FQNEAQ (reference sequence). Trimming removed 4 bases from V and 7 bases from J, with 8 bases in between. The CDR3 totals 12 residues. The DNA of the CDR3 is TGTGCCAGCAGCTGGGACCGGCAGCCCCAGCATTTT. As protein: CASSWDRQPQHF.

Many counts were recorded for this clonotype. The chain carries TRBV11-3 and TRBJ1-6; D not resolved. The CDR3 covers 17 residues. The germline V gene has CDR1 SGHNT and CDR2 YENEEA. Trimming shortened V by 2 bases and J by 5 bases, and 16 bases separated the two germline ends. CDR3 protein: CASSLTPWEKNNSPLHF. In DNA, the CDR3 is TGTGCCAGCAGCTTAACCCCCTGGGAAAAGAATAATTCACCCCTCCACTTT.

This clonotype was recorded many times. The chain is built from TRBV11-3 and TRBJ1-3; D may be TRBD1 (5 bases). V gave up 6 bases and J gave up 6 bases, with 15 bases separating them. CDR1 is SGHNT and CDR2 is YENEEA in the germline V gene. The length of the CDR3 is 14 residues. CDR3 residues: CASSYGHGTNTIYF. The CDR3 nucleotides are TGTGCCAGCAGTTACGGACACGGGACAAACACCATATATTTT.

The gene calls are TRBV4-2 and TRBJ1-2, with D perhaps TRBD1 (6 bases). The V end was cut by 0 bases, the J end by 8 bases, with 7 bases between. The length of the CDR3 is 12 residues. Germline values: CDR1 LGHNA, CDR2 YNFKEQ. In DNA, the CDR3 is TGTGCCAGCAGCCAAGACAGGGGAGGCTACACCTTC. Translated, it gives CASSQDRGGYTF.

This clonotype was counted ten times or more. J is TRBJ2-7 and V is TRBV6-1; 7 bases are shared with TRBD1. CDR1 is MNHNS, CDR2 SASEGT, per germline. The CDR3 covers 14 residues. The V gene end was trimmed by 7 bases and the J gene end by 3 bases; junction bases not matched to a gene: 9. CDR3 coding DNA: TGTGCCAGCAAGGGGGCAGGGATATTCTACGAGCAGTACTTC. The encoded protein is CASKGAGIFYEQYF.

The V and J genes are TRBV6-1 and TRBJ2-7, with 11 bases identical to TRBD2. CDR1 MNHNS and CDR2 SASEGT come from the germline V gene. The CDR3 consists of 15 residues. V shed 4 bases, J shed 2 bases, and the junction held 4 bases outside the gene matches. This CDR3 reads CASSVGTSGTYEQYV. The CDR3 nucleotides read TGTGCCAGCAGTGTGGGGACTAGCGGAACCTACGAGCAGTACGTC.

This clonotype came up many times. The rearrangement links TRBV2 to TRBJ1-5; D remains unclear. Between the trimmed V and J ends, which lost 7 bases and 0 bases, there was a span of 7 bases. The CDR3 runs to 13 residues. Germline-derived CDR1 and CDR2 are SNHLY and FYNNEI. The CDR3 reads CASTQTSNQPQHF. CDR3 bases: TGTGCCAGCACACAGACTAGCAATCAGCCCCAGCATTTT.

This clonotype was seen repeatedly, ten times or more. This sequence joins TRBV9 and TRBJ2-3; 9 bases line up with TRBD2. CDR3 size: 15 residues. V was clipped by 2 bases and J by 5 bases; unmatched bases: 6. Germline loops: CDR1 SGDLS, CDR2 YYNGEE. DNA for the CDR3: TGTGCCAGCAGCGTTAGCGGGAGTATGGGAGATACGCAGTATTTT. Its protein product is CASSVSGSMGDTQYF.